Given below is one TCR beta chain in context. This CDR3 has 16 amino acids. Germline CDR1 reads SGHTA; CDR2 reads FQGNSA. J lost 2 bases, V lost 6 bases, and 8 bases had no gene match. The data belong to a study of cytomegalovirus exposure and HLA in healthy donors. Researchers ran the PCR with 60 Vbeta and 13 Jbeta primers. Data came from immunoSEQ multiplex PCR; TCRdb stores just in-frame clones and leaves some out. The data hold about 110,000 clones, with over 60% observed a single time. What was sequenced was PBMCs. This chain links TRBV7-2 with TRBJ2-3, with TRBD1 identical over 10 bases. The TCR sequence derives from a female donor in good health and CMV-seropositive. The CDR3 spells CASRRGQGVFTDTQYF. CDR3 bases: TGTGCCAGCAGGCGCGGACAGGGGGTCTTCACAGATACGCAGTATTTT.